This T cell receptor (beta chain) was documented in a study of T cell changes during pregnancy in multiple sclerosis. This CDR3 has 15 amino acids. Germline CDR1 reads SGHRS; CDR2 reads YFSETQ. In the case of this clone: Germline is not matched at one junction end, which may reflect a read error.

Assay: immunoSEQ multiplex PCR; the TCRdb copy retains only in-frame clones and omits some. The data hold over 50,000 clones, with approximately 92% observed a single time. The sequencing here drew on peripheral blood, taken in the first trimester of pregnancy. The receptor was derived from a female donor with multiple sclerosis, enrolled in a pregnancy study. The chain has TRBV5-1 and TRBJ1-6; TRBD1 matches at 8 bases. CDR3 amino acids: CASSSGQGYSSPLHF. CDR3 bases: TGCGCCAGCAGCTCCGGACAGGGCTATAGTTCACCCCTCCACTTT.